These T cell receptor beta chains were read from a single sample in a study of T cell responses to AZD1222 COVID-19 vaccine. TCRdb keeps only in-frame clones here, not all; method: immunoSEQ multiplex PCR. Of about 120,000 clones in the sample, less than 90% were seen once. The sequencing used peripheral blood, collected on day 0 of AZD1222 vaccination. These receptors all come from an adult in good health. CDR3s include the opening cysteine and the closing phenylalanine or tryptophan. A D gene is named only where the DNA matches it firmly. Expanded clones get a size class; other rows say once, few or many, or leave the size out.

v_gene,abundance,j_gene,d_gene,CDR3aa,CDR3nt
TRBV10-1,-,TRBJ2-2,-,CASSSRGTGELFF,TGCGCCAGCAGTTCGAGGGGGACCGGGGAGCTGTTTTTT
TRBV24-1,-,TRBJ2-3,TRBD2,CATSDYRTSGRNTDTQYF,TGTGCCACCAGTGATTATCGGACTAGCGGCCGGAACACAGATACGCAGTATTTT
TRBV3-1/TRBV3-2,-,TRBJ2-1,TRBD2,CASSPQGGGSSYNEQFF,TGTGCCAGCAGCCCCCAGGGCGGGGGGAGCTCCTACAATGAGCAGTTCTTC
TRBV19,-,TRBJ2-1,TRBD1,CASSMTDRGRRSEQFF,TGTGCCAGTAGTATGACGGACAGGGGGCGACGTAGTGAGCAGTTCTTC
TRBV6-5,-,TRBJ1-1,-,CASRATGIGTEAFF,TGTGCCAGCAGGGCCACGGGGATAGGCACTGAAGCTTTCTTT
TRBV7-2,once,TRBJ1-6,-,CASSSGGFGTSSYNSPLHF,TGTGCCAGCAGCTCCGGGGGTTTTGGGACCAGCTCCTATAATTCACCCCTCCACTTT
TRBV28,-,TRBJ1-1,-,CASSLPLIEAFF,TGTGCCAGCAGTTTACCCCTGATCGAGGCTTTCTTT
TRBV29-1,few,TRBJ1-5,-,CSVETHSNQPQHF,TGCAGCGTTGAAACGCATAGCAATCAGCCCCAGCATTTT
TRBV11-2,-,TRBJ1-2,TRBD1,CASSLEETGAYTF,TGTGCCAGCAGCTTAGAGGAGACAGGGGCCTACACCTTC
TRBV10-3,-,TRBJ1-3,-,CAISEEGSGNTIYF,TGTGCCATCAGTGAAGAGGGCTCTGGAAACACCATATATTTT
TRBV9,few,TRBJ1-4,-,CASSHLELQGTNEKLFF,TGTGCCAGCAGCCACCTTGAGCTCCAGGGAACTAATGAAAAACTGTTTTTT
TRBV12-3/TRBV12-4,-,TRBJ2-7,-,CASSLADAGEYF,TGTGCCAGCAGTTTAGCGGACGCCGGGGAGTACTTC
TRBV19,-,TRBJ1-2,TRBD1,CASSIQDRDYGYTF,TGTGCCAGTAGTATTCAAGACAGGGACTATGGCTACACCTTC
TRBV6-5,-,TRBJ1-1,-,CASSYPGHLLNTEAFF,TGTGCCAGCAGTTACCCGGGACACCTCTTGAACACTGAAGCTTTCTTT
TRBV29-1,-,TRBJ1-2,-,CSVGPGVGDYGYTF,TGCAGCGTTGGTCCAGGGGTCGGTGACTATGGCTACACCTTC
TRBV5-6,-,TRBJ2-7,TRBD2,CASSPRVAGVPYEQYF,TGTGCCAGCAGCCCTAGGGTTGCGGGAGTTCCCTACGAGCAGTACTTC
TRBV5-6,-,TRBJ2-5,TRBD1,CASSVYSRGQGETQYF,TGTGCCAGCAGCGTATACTCCCGCGGACAGGGAGAGACCCAGTACTTC
TRBV24-1,few,TRBJ2-7,TRBD2,CATSDFRKREDSYEQYF,TGTGCCACCAGTGATTTCCGAAAGCGGGAGGACTCCTACGAGCAGTACTTC
TRBV28,few,TRBJ1-1,-,CASGERDTEAFF,TGTGCCAGCGGGGAAAGGGACACTGAAGCTTTCTTT
TRBV19,-,TRBJ2-1,-,CASSIDRVNEQFF,TGTGCCAGTAGTATAGATCGTGTGAATGAGCAGTTCTTC
TRBV5-1,-,TRBJ2-3,TRBD1,CASRKGTGLGSDTQYF,TGCGCCAGCAGGAAGGGGACAGGGCTTGGATCAGATACGCAGTATTTT
TRBV9,-,TRBJ2-2,-,CASSVGVGGGTGELFF,TGTGCCAGCAGCGTAGGGGTTGGGGGAGGAACCGGGGAGCTGTTTTTT
TRBV6-4,-,TRBJ2-7,-,CASSDSPGTFYYEQYF,TGTGCCAGCAGTGACTCGCCAGGGACATTCTACTACGAGCAGTACTTC
TRBV27,-,TRBJ2-7,-,CASSFRPLGGGEQYF,TGTGCCAGCAGTTTCAGGCCCCTCGGAGGGGGCGAGCAGTACTTC
TRBV11-2,-,TRBJ1-6,-,CASSTLTGANSPLHF,TGTGCCAGCAGCACCCTAACAGGAGCGAATTCACCCCTCCACTTT
TRBV3-1/TRBV3-2,-,TRBJ2-5,TRBD2,CASRQGTGGAQYF,TGTGCCAGCAGGCAGGGGACGGGAGGGGCCCAGTACTTC
TRBV7-9,-,TRBJ1-4,TRBD1,CASSLGQGVQKLFF,TGTGCCAGCAGCTTGGGACAGGGGGTTCAAAAACTGTTTTTT
TRBV5-4,-,TRBJ2-1,-,CASSLGRATRGPYNEQFF,TGTGCCAGCAGCTTGGGAAGGGCAACTAGGGGCCCTTACAATGAGCAGTTCTTC
TRBV5-1,-,TRBJ2-2,TRBD2,CASSFGLAGGSGGELFF,TGCGCCAGCAGCTTCGGACTAGCGGGAGGTTCGGGCGGGGAGCTGTTTTTT
TRBV10-3,few,TRBJ1-3,-,CAITRGGKDSGNTIYF,TGTGCCATCACCCGGGGGGGGAAGGACTCTGGAAACACCATATATTTT
TRBV6-4,-,TRBJ2-3,-,CASSATSTDTQYF,TGTGCCAGCAGCGCCACCAGCACAGATACGCAGTATTTT
TRBV28,-,TRBJ1-2,-,CASSSGLYGYTF,TGTGCCAGCAGTTCGGGGTTGTATGGCTACACCTTC
TRBV7-2,-,TRBJ1-2,-,CASSSPGVIYGYTF,TGTGCCAGCAGCTCTCCCGGGGTTATCTATGGCTACACCTTC
TRBV30,once,TRBJ2-1,-,CAWSVGLYNEQFF,TGTGCCTGGAGTGTTGGACTTTACAATGAGCAGTTCTTC
TRBV3-1/TRBV3-2,once,TRBJ1-6,-,CASAGDGGLNSPLHF,TGTGCCAGCGCCGGTGACGGAGGACTCAATTCACCCCTCCACTTT
TRBV7-3,-,TRBJ1-1,TRBD1,CASSRDSRGQAFF,TGTGCCAGCAGCCGGGACTCAAGGGGGCAAGCTTTCTTT
TRBV5-5,-,TRBJ2-7,TRBD2,CASTWRTSGSYEQYF,TGTGCCAGCACCTGGAGGACTAGCGGGAGTTACGAGCAGTACTTC
TRBV5-1,once,TRBJ1-4,TRBD1,CASSLATGVEKLFF,TGCGCCAGCAGCTTGGCGACAGGGGTCGAAAAACTGTTTTTT
TRBV19,-,TRBJ2-1,-,CASSIRGPNNEQFF,TGTGCCAGTAGTATCAGGGGCCCTAACAATGAGCAGTTCTTC
TRBV19,-,TRBJ2-1,-,CASRRLGGNNEQFF,TGTGCCAGTAGACGCCTTGGGGGAAACAATGAGCAGTTCTTC
TRBV9,once,TRBJ2-1,TRBD2,CASSVAGLAGSEQFF,TGTGCCAGCAGCGTAGCGGGACTAGCGGGGTCAGAGCAGTTCTTC
TRBV28,-,TRBJ1-2,-,CASSLGGGYPFGYTF,TGTGCCAGCAGTTTAGGGGGGGGATACCCCTTCGGCTACACCTTC
TRBV7-9,once,TRBJ1-3,TRBD1,CASSFQGASGNTIYF,TGTGCCAGCAGCTTCCAGGGGGCGTCTGGAAACACCATATATTTT
TRBV11-2,-,TRBJ2-7,TRBD2,CASSLEPAGSYEQYF,TGTGCCAGCAGCTTAGAGCCAGCGGGGAGCTACGAGCAGTACTTC